Listed here are 24 T cell receptor beta chains from one sample, sequenced in a study of neoadjuvant nivolumab and ipilimumab in lung cancer. Measured with immunoSEQ multiplex PCR; TCRdb has only the in-frame clones, and not every one. Among about 23,000 clones listed, approximately 77% were seen once. This specimen consisted of peripheral blood, obtained before neoadjuvant nivolumab, alone or with ipilimumab. The receptors come from an adult with non-small cell lung cancer.

The DNA for the CDR3 is TGCAGTGCCGACAGGGCCTACGAGCAGTACTTC. Its protein is CSADRAYEQYF. V is TRBV20-1 and J is TRBJ2-7; 7 bases align to TRBD1. Germline values: CDR1 DFQATT, CDR2 SNEGSKA (reference sequence). The CDR3 is 11 amino acids. V lost 6 bases to trimming and J lost 2 bases; unmatched junction nucleotides: 1.

Note on this clone: A much larger clone differs by one base, so this may be a read error. V gene TRBV5-5 combines with J gene TRBJ2-1; TRBD2 matches 10 bases. There are 19 residues in the CDR3. Germline V gene lookup returns CDR1 SGHKS and CDR2 YYEKEE (reference sequence). V dropped 4 bases and J dropped 6; count of bases not matched to a gene: 19. CDR3 in amino acids: CASSREKGGAGGFSNEQFF. CDR3 sequence (DNA): TGTGCCAGCAGCCGCGAAAAGGGTGGAGCGGGAGGGTTTAGCAATGAGCAGTTCTTC. The full variable domain, completed using reference TRBV5-5 and TRBJ2-1, is DAGVTQSPTHLIKTRGQQVTLRCSPISGHKSVSWYQQVLGQGPQFIFQYYEKEERGRGNFPDRFSARQFPNYSSELNVNALLLGDSALYLCASSREKGGAGGFSNEQFFGPGTRLTVL.

The chain couples TRBV15 to TRBJ2-5; perhaps TRBD2 as D (6 bases). This CDR3 has 14 amino acids. V lost 5 bases to trimming and J lost 5 bases, with 15 bases between them. CDR1 LNHNV and CDR2 YYDKDF come from the germline V gene (reference sequence). The CDR3: CATSYRLEEETQYF. CDR3 sequence (DNA): TGTGCCACCAGCTACCGACTAGAGGAGGAGACCCAGTACTTC.

V is TRBV19 and J is TRBJ1-1; no reliable D call. Deletions cut 7 bases from V and 1 base from J, with 13 bases between. Per germline, CDR1 LNHDA and CDR2 SQIVND (reference sequence). The length of the CDR3 is 14 residues. CDR3 nucleotides: TGTGCCAGTATAAGAGATAGAACGAACACTGAAGCTTTCTTT. Its translation is CASIRDRTNTEAFF.

The V and J genes are TRBV18 and TRBJ1-1; D is unclear. V was pared by 1 base and J by 1 base, with 7 bases between. Per germline, CDR1 KGHSH and CDR2 LQKENI. The CDR3 loop spans 14 amino acids. The CDR3: CASSPLEANTEAFF. The DNA of the CDR3 is TGTGCCAGCTCACCACTCGAGGCGAACACTGAAGCTTTCTTT.

This clone was observed a few times. This sequence joins TRBV7-6 and TRBJ2-1; D not resolved. Germline-derived CDR1 and CDR2 are SGHVS and FNYEAQ. Trimming cost V 4 bases and J 4 bases, with 8 bases left between them. The CDR3 covers 13 residues. CDR3 loop: CASSSRVYNEQFF. The CDR3 nucleotides are TGTGCCAGCAGCTCAAGAGTTTACAATGAGCAGTTCTTC. Full variable domain (rest looked up from reference TRBV7-6 and TRBJ2-1): GAGVSQSPRYKVTKRGQDVALRCDPISGHVSLYWYRQALGQGPEFLTYFNYEAQQDKSGLPNDRFSAERPEGSISTLTIQRTEQRDSAMYRCASSSRVYNEQFFGPGTRLTVL.

The chain joins TRBV6-1 to TRBJ2-2; TRBD1 matches 8 bases. Losses at the gene ends were 7 bases for V and 6 bases for J; bases not matched to a gene: 10. This CDR3 is 15 amino acids long. CDR1 is MNHNS, CDR2 SASEGT, per germline. The DNA of the CDR3 is TGTGCCAGCAACTCAGGGGGCGCAGGTTCCGGGGAGCTGTTTTTT. It specifies CASNSGGAGSGELFF.

CDR3 protein: CASSPGTPYNEQFF. The DNA of the CDR3 is TGCGCCAGCAGCCCGGGGACACCTTACAATGAGCAGTTCTTC. The chain carries TRBV4-1 and TRBJ2-1; a possible D gene is TRBD1 (6 bases). V was shortened by 4 bases and J by 4 bases, with 11 bases between the two germline ends. The CDR3 spans 14 residues. Germline assignment: CDR1 MGHRA and CDR2 YSYEKL.

The J gene is TRBJ1-1, the V gene TRBV7-9; no clear D. Trimming stripped 6 bases from V and 2 bases from J, with 10 bases between. CDR1 is SEHNR and CDR2 is FQNEAQ in the germline V gene (reference sequence). The CDR3 spans 13 residues. The CDR3: CASSLLTNTEAFF. The CDR3 bases are TGTGCCAGCAGTTTACTCACAAACACTGAAGCTTTCTTT.

In this sample, this clone is medium-sized. The V call is TRBV7-8, the J call TRBJ2-7, with D maybe TRBD2 (6 bases). Trimming cost V 1 base and J 6 bases, with 10 bases left between them. The CDR3 spans 13 residues. Looked up from germline, CDR1 is SGHVS and CDR2 is FQNEAQ. This CDR3 reads CASSLGGGIEQYF. The CDR3 DNA is TGTGCCAGCAGCTTAGGAGGAGGGATCGAGCAGTACTTC.

The chain is built from TRBV30 and TRBJ1-1; maybe TRBD1 (6 bases). The CDR3 is 13 amino acids. V was trimmed by 8 bases and J by 4 bases, leaving 17 bases between them. Germline loops: CDR1 GTSNPN, CDR2 SVGIG (reference sequence). CDR3 loop: CATNRDSGTEAFF. In DNA form, the CDR3 reads TGTGCCACAAACAGGGATAGCGGCACTGAAGCTTTCTTT.

This chain uses TRBV7-2 with TRBJ2-1; 7 nucleotides align to TRBD1. The CDR3 runs 15 residues. V lost 5 bases to trimming and J lost 2 bases; unmatched junction nucleotides: 6. Germline CDR1 and CDR2: SGHTA and FQGNSA. The chain's CDR3 is CASSPRQGTYNEQFF. The CDR3 DNA reads TGTGCCAGCAGCCCCCGACAGGGAACCTACAATGAGCAGTTCTTC.

The sample holds a few counts of this clone. This chain uses TRBV5-1 with TRBJ2-7, with no clear D. The CDR3 spans 13 residues. CDR1 is SGHRS and CDR2 is YFSETQ in the germline V gene. Trimming pared 0 bases from V and 5 bases from J, leaving 9 bases between. This CDR3 is CASSLERANEQYF. The CDR3 bases are TGCGCCAGCAGCTTGGAAAGAGCGAACGAGCAGTACTTC.

The genes are TRBV4-1 and TRBJ2-1; 9 bases line up with TRBD1. The CDR3 sequence is 15 residues long. Germline values: CDR1 MGHRA, CDR2 YSYEKL. The V gene end was trimmed by 2 bases and the J gene end by 7 bases; junction bases not matched to a gene: 6. CDR3 region: CASSQPGDRGNEQFF. DNA of the CDR3: TGCGCCAGCAGCCAACCAGGCGACAGGGGGAATGAGCAGTTCTTC.

The chain uses TRBV20-1 and TRBJ2-7; D tentatively reads TRBD1 or TRBD2 (6 bases each). Germline values: CDR1 DFQATT, CDR2 SNEGSKA (reference sequence). The CDR3 sequence is 11 residues long. Trimming removed 6 bases at V and 7 bases at J, with 13 bases between. DNA for the CDR3: TGCAGTGCCCCCCGGGGGCAGGAGCAGTACTTC. Residues: CSAPRGQEQYF.

This clone is medium-sized within its sample. CDR3 coding DNA: TGTGCCAGCAGCTTACGGACAGGGGGCCTTACCAAAAACATTCAGTACTTC. Amino acids: CASSLRTGGLTKNIQYF. The chain has TRBV7-9 and TRBJ2-4; 11 bases align to TRBD1. The CDR3 has 17 residues. The germline CDR1 and CDR2 sequences are SEHNR and FQNEAQ (reference sequence). V lost 2 bases and J lost 2; bases outside the gene matches: 5.

This clone was counted a few times. This chain links TRBV28 with TRBJ1-5, with unresolved D. The V end was cut by 4 bases, the J end by 12 bases, with 10 bases between. The CDR3 contains 11 residues. Per the germline V gene, CDR1 is MDHEN and CDR2 is SYDVKM. The CDR3 DNA is TGTGCCAGCAGTTCTCTCGGTGACCAGCATTTT. Protein product: CASSSLGDQHF.

For the CDR3, the DNA is TGTGCCAGCAGTTTCGGTGCGACAGGGGTAGCTTTCTTT. Residues: CASSFGATGVAFF. This chain connects TRBV28 to TRBJ1-1; 8 bases are shared with TRBD1. The CDR3 loop spans 13 amino acids. CDR1 and CDR2 from the germline V gene are MDHEN and SYDVKM. The trim removed 3 bases at V and 10 bases at J, leaving 7 bases unmatched.

V and J are TRBV27 and TRBJ1-5, with D possibly matching TRBD1 (5 bases). The germline V gene has CDR1 MNHEY and CDR2 SMNVEV (reference sequence). The CDR3 runs to 15 residues. Trimming left V 5 bases short and J 7 bases short, with 18 bases between. The CDR3 nucleotides read TGTGCCAGCAGTCCACGGGGGGACCTAGGCCAGCCCCAGCATTTT. Its protein is CASSPRGDLGQPQHF.

The chain joins TRBV18 to TRBJ1-2, with 10 nucleotides matching TRBD1. This CDR3 has 14 residues. Germline V gene sequence: CDR1 KGHSH, CDR2 LQKENI. With V trimmed by 3 bases and J by 5 bases, 3 bases remained unmatched. The CDR3: CASSPDRGLYGYTF. As DNA, the CDR3 is TGTGCCAGCTCACCCGACAGGGGGCTTTATGGCTACACCTTC.

The CDR3 DNA sequence: TGTGCCAGCAGCTTGGGGGGGCCGGGAGACCCCCGTGAGCAGTTCTTC. Residues: CASSLGGPGDPREQFF. The chain uses TRBV5-5 and TRBJ2-1; the D gene could be TRBD1 or TRBD2 (6 bases each). Germline V gene lookup returns CDR1 SGHKS and CDR2 YYEKEE (reference sequence). The ends were cut back, 0 bases at V and 9 bases at J, with 19 bases in the middle. The CDR3 runs to 16 residues.

The V gene is TRBV5-1, the J gene TRBJ2-7; D unresolved. The CDR3 loop spans 13 amino acids. Germline CDR1 SGHRS, CDR2 YFSETQ. Trimming pared 3 bases from V and 5 bases from J, leaving 12 bases between. The CDR3 DNA is TGCGCCAGCAGCTGGGGTGGTACAAACGAGCAGTACTTC. It is translated as CASSWGGTNEQYF. Complete variable domain (other parts from reference TRBV5-1 and TRBJ2-7): KAGVTQTPRYLIKTRGQQVTLSCSPISGHRSVSWYQQTPGQGLQFLFEYFSETQRNKGNFPGRFSGRQFSNSRSEMNVSTLELGDSALYLCASSWGGTNEQYFGPGTRLTVT.

This clone has more than one count but fewer than ten. The chain joins TRBV2 to TRBJ2-7; 14 bases align to TRBD2. CDR1 SNHLY and CDR2 FYNNEI come from the germline V gene. This CDR3 contains 14 residues. The V segment lost 6 bases and the J segment 6 bases; nucleotides outside the gene matches: 4. CDR3 protein: CASRRLAGGGEQYF. Written as DNA, the CDR3 is TGTGCCAGCAGGAGACTAGCGGGAGGGGGCGAGCAGTACTTC.

This clone was picked up a small number of times. The rearrangement joins TRBV5-4 to TRBJ2-2, with 10 bases identical to TRBD2. The CDR3 runs to 16 residues. V shed 0 bases and J 7 bases; nucleotides not matched to a gene: 6. The germline gives CDR1 SGHNT, CDR2 YYREEE (reference sequence). CDR3 sequence: CASSLGLAGAVGELFF. The CDR3 nucleotides are TGTGCCAGCAGCTTGGGTCTAGCGGGAGCTGTCGGGGAGCTGTTTTTT.